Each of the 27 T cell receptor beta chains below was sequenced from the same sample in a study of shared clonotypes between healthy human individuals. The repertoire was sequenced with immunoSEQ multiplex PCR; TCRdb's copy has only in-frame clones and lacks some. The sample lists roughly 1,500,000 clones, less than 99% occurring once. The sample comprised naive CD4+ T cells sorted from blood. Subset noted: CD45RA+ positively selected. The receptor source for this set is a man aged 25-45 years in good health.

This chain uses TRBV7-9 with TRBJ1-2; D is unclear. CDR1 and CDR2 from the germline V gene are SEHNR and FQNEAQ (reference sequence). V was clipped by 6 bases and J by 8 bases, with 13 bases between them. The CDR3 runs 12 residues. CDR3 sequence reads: CASSGVWEGYTF. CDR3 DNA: TGTGCCAGCAGTGGGGTTTGGGAAGGCTACACCTTC.

The CDR3 protein is CASSLDVGGAPLEEQYF. CDR3 DNA sequence: TGTGCCAGCAGCTTAGATGTGGGAGGAGCCCCCTTGGAGGAGCAGTACTTC. The V and J genes are TRBV11-2 and TRBJ2-7, with D possibly TRBD2 on 6 matching bases. The CDR3 has 17 residues. V lost 0 bases, J lost 7 bases, and 22 bases lay in between. Looked up from germline, CDR1 is SGHAT and CDR2 is FQNNGV. Drawing the rest from reference TRBV11-2 and TRBJ2-7, the complete variable domain is EAGVAQSPRYKIIEKRQSVAFWCNPISGHATLYWYQQILGQGPKLLIQFQNNGVVDDSQLPKDRFSAERLKGVDSTLKIQPAKLEDSAVYLCASSLDVGGAPLEEQYFGPGTRLTVT.

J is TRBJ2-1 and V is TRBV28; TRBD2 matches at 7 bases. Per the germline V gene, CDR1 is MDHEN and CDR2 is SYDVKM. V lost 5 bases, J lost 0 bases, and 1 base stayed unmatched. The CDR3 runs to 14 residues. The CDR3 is CASSSGISYNEQFF. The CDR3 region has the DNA TGTGCCAGCAGTAGCGGGATCTCCTACAATGAGCAGTTCTTC.

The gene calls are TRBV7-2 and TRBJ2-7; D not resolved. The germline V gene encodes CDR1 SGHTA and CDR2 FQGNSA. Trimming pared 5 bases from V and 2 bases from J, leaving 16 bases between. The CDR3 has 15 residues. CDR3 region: CASSPLGKNAYEQYF. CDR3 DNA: TGTGCCAGCAGCCCTCTGGGGAAAAACGCCTACGAGCAGTACTTC.

In DNA form, the CDR3 reads TGTGCCAGCAGTTACTTCGGGGGGGGGAGGAACAATGAGCAGTTCTTC. This gives the protein CASSYFGGGRNNEQFF. The V gene is TRBV6-5, the J gene TRBJ2-1, with 8 bases identical to TRBD2. The germline V gene has CDR1 MNHEY and CDR2 SVGAGI. This CDR3 has 16 amino acids. The V segment lost 1 base and the J segment 5 bases; nucleotides outside the gene matches: 7.

CDR3 amino acids: CASSMDSRKNGYTF. The CDR3 DNA reads as TGTGCCAGTAGTATGGACAGCCGCAAGAATGGCTACACCTTC. The chain uses TRBV19 and TRBJ1-2, with D possibly being TRBD1 (6 bases). The V gene lost 3 bases and the J gene lost 6 bases, with 14 bases spanning the gap. The germline V gene has CDR1 LNHDA and CDR2 SQIVND (reference sequence). The CDR3 is 14 amino acids.

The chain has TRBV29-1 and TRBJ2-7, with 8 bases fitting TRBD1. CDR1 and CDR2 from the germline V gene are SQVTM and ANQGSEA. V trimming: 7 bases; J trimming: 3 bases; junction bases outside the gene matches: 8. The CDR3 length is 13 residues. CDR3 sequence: CSASQGVIYEQYF. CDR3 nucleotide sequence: TGCAGCGCTTCACAGGGGGTGATCTACGAGCAGTACTTC.

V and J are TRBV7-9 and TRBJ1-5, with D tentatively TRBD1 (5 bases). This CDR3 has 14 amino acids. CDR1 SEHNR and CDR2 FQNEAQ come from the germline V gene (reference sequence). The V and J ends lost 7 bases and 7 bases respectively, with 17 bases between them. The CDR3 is CASTLAGRSQPQHF. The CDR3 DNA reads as TGTGCCAGCACCCTTGCAGGGAGAAGCCAGCCCCAGCATTTT.

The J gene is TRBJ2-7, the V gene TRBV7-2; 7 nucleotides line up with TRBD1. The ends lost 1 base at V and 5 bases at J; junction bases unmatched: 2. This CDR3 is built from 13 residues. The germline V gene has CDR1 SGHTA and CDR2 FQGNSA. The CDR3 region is CASSLDRGNEQYF. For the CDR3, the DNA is TGTGCCAGCAGCTTAGACAGGGGTAACGAGCAGTACTTC.

The CDR3 is CASSLEREGTGELFF. The CDR3 DNA reads TGCGCCAGCAGCTTGGAACGGGAAGGTACCGGGGAGCTGTTTTTT. This chain uses TRBV5-1 with TRBJ2-2; a weak D match, TRBD2 (5 bases). The germline gives CDR1 SGHRS, CDR2 YFSETQ. CDR3 length: 15 amino acids. V was trimmed by 0 bases and J by 5 bases, leaving 11 bases between them.

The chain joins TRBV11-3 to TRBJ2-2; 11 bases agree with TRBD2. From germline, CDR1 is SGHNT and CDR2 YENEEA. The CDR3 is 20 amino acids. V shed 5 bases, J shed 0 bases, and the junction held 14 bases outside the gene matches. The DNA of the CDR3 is TGTGCCAGCAGCCTGAGAGGCCCCGGGACTAGCGGCGCGAACACCGGGGAGCTGTTTTTT. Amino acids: CASSLRGPGTSGANTGELFF.

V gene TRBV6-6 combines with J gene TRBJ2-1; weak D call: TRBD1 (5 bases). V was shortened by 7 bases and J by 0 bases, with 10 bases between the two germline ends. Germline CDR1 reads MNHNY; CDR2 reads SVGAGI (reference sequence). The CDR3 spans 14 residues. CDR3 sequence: CASNRQSSYNEQFF. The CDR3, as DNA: TGTGCCAGCAATAGACAGAGCTCCTACAATGAGCAGTTCTTC.

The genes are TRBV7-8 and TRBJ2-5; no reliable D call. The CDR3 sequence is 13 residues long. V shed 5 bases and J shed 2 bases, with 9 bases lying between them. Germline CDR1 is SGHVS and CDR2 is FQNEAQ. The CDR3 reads CASSTDGQETQYF. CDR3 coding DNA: TGTGCCAGCAGCACGGATGGGCAAGAGACCCAGTACTTC.

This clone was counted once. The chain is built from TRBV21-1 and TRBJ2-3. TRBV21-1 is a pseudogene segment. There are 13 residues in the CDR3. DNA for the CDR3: TGTGCCAGCAGCACCGGGCTTAGAGATACGCAGTATTTT. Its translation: CASSTGLRDTQYF.

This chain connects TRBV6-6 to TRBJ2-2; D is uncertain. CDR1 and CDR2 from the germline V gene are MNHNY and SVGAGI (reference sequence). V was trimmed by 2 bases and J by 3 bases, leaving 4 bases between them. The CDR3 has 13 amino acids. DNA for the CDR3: TGTGCCAGCAGTTACCTCCACACCGGGGAGCTGTTTTTT. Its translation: CASSYLHTGELFF.

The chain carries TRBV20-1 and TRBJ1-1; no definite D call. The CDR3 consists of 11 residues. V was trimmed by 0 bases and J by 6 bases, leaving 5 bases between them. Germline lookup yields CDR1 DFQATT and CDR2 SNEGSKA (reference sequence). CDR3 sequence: CSARDEPEAFF. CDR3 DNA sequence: TGCAGTGCTAGAGATGAGCCTGAAGCTTTCTTT.

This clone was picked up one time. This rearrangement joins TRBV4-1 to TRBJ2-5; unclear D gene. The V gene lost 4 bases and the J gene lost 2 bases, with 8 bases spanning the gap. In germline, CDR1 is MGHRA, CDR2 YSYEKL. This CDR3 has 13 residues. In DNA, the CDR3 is TGCGCCAGCAGCCTGGCGCCACAAGAGACCCAGTACTTC. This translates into CASSLAPQETQYF.

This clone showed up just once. CDR3 sequence: CASSETPGFTNTEAFF. The CDR3 bases are TGTGCCAGCAGTGAAACTCCAGGTTTTACGAACACTGAAGCTTTCTTT. The chain has TRBV6-1 and TRBJ1-1; no clear D. The CDR3 has 16 amino acids. The germline V gene encodes CDR1 MNHNS and CDR2 SASEGT. V was clipped by 2 bases and J by 1 base, with 14 bases between them.

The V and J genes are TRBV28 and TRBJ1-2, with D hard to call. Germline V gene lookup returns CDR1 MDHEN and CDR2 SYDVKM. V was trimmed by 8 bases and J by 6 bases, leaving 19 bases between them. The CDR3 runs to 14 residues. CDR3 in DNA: TGTGCCAGCTCGGTGGTAGGGCGAGTCAATGGCTACACCTTC. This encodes CASSVVGRVNGYTF.

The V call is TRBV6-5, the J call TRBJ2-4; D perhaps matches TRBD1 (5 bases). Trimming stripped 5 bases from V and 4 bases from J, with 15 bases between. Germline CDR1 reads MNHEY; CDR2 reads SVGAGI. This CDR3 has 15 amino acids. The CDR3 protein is CASSPHLRQKNIQYF. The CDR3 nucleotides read TGTGCCAGCAGTCCCCACCTCAGACAGAAAAACATTCAGTACTTC.

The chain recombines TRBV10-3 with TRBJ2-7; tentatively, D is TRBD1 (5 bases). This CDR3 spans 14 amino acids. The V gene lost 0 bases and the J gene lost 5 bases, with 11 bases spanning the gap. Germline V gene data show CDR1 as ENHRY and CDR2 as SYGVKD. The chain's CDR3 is CAISESAGYHEQYF. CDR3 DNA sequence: TGTGCCATCAGTGAGTCAGCAGGGTACCACGAGCAGTACTTC.

The CDR3 nucleotides are TGTGCCAGCAGCTCCTCGGGGGTCGGGGAGCTGTTTTTT. Residues: CASSSSGVGELFF. This chain links TRBV7-2 with TRBJ2-2; tentatively, D is TRBD2 (6 bases). Germline V lookup: CDR1 SGHTA, CDR2 FQGNSA. The CDR3 has 13 residues. With 4 bases removed from V and 7 bases from J, the gap between germline ends came to 10 bases.

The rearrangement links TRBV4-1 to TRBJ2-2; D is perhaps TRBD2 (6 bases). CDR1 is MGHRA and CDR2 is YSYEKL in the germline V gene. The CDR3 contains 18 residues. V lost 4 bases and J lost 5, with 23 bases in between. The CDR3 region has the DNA TGCGCCAGCAGCCGAAGGCTTTGGGGACTCATGGGAACCGGGGAGCTGTTTTTT. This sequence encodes CASSRRLWGLMGTGELFF.

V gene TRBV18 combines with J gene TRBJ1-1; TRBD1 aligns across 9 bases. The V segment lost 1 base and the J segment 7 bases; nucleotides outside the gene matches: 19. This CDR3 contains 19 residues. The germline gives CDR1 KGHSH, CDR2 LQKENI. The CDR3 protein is CASSPLGGTGGQAGNEAFF. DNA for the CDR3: TGTGCCAGCTCACCACTGGGAGGCACAGGGGGCCAAGCGGGAAATGAAGCTTTCTTT. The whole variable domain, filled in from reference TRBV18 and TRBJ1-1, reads NAGVMQNPRHLVRRRGQEARLRCSPMKGHSHVYWYRQLPEEGLKFMVYLQKENIIDESGMPKERFSAEFPKEGPSILRIQQVVRGDSAAYFCASSPLGGTGGQAGNEAFFGQGTRLTVV.

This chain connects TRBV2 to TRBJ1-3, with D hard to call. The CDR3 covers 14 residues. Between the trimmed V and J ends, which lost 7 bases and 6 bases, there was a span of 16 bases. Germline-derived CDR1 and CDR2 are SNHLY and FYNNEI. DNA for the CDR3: TGTGCCAGCAAAGGGCTGGGCGAATCAAACACCATATATTTT. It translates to CASKGLGESNTIYF.

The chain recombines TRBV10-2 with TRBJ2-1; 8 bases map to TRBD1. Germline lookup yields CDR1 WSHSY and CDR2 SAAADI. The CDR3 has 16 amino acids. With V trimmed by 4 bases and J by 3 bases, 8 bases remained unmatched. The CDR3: CASSVPDRGYYNEQFF. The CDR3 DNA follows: TGCGCCAGCAGTGTTCCTGACAGGGGATACTACAATGAGCAGTTCTTC.

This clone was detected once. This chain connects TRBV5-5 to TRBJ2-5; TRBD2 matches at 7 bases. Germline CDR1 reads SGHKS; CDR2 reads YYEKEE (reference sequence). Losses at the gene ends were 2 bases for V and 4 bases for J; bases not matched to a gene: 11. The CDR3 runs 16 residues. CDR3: CASSFPPAGVGETQYF. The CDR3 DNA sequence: TGTGCCAGCAGCTTCCCGCCGGCGGGAGTAGGAGAGACCCAGTACTTC.